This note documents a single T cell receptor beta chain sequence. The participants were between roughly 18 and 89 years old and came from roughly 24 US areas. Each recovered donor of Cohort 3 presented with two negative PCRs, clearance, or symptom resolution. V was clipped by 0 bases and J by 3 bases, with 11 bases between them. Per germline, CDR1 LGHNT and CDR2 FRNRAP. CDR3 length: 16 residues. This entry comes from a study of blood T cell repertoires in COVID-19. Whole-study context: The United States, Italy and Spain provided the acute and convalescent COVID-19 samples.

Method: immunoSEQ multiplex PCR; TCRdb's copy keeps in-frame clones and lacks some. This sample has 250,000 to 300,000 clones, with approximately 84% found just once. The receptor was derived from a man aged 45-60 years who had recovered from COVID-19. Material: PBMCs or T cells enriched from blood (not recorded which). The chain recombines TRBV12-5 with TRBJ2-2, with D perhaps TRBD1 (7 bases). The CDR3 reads CASGLVQGGYTGELFF. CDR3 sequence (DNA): TGTGCTAGTGGTTTGGTCCAGGGGGGTTACACCGGGGAGCTGTTTTTT.